The sequence of this TCR beta chain was determined in a study of cytomegalovirus exposure and HLA in healthy donors. Study-wide results and caveats: There was a cluster of highly shared sequence variants that was likely a sequencing artifact. In vitro work confirmed that three CMV-associated chains recognize CMV antigens.

Primers included in the PCR were 60 Vbeta and 13 Jbeta primers. In the authors' methods: Per a later analysis, the number of unique TCR beta chains was roughly 80 million, of which 9 million to 14 million were shared. Sequencing used immunoSEQ multiplex PCR; TCRdb keeps in-frame clones, though not all of them. D and trimming come from the DNA, and the V and J calls and clone size come from that table. This sample yields 150,000 to 200,000 clones, of which approximately 82% are seen a single time; approximately 1.6% belongs to the top ten. The V and J ends lost 2 bases and 4 bases respectively, with 13 bases between them. This CDR3 spans 15 amino acids. Per germline, CDR1 MNHNY and CDR2 SVGAGI (reference sequence). Comment on this clone: Its specificity is unknown.

The source of this sequence is a man in his forties or fifties in good health and CMV-seropositive. Sequenced: PBMCs. The chain joins TRBV6-6 to TRBJ2-3; possible D gene TRBD2, 6 bases. The CDR3 is CASSYLTSIADTQYF. DNA for the CDR3: TGTGCCAGCAGTTACCTGACTAGTATCGCAGATACGCAGTATTTT.